This T cell receptor (beta chain) was profiled in a study of blood T cell repertoires in COVID-19. About the study: Nucleic acid was either cDNA or gDNA, and it came from T cells, B-cell-depleted T cells, or PBMCs.

Sequencing used immunoSEQ multiplex PCR; TCRdb keeps in-frame clones, though not all of them. The table has about 200,000 clones, approximately 86% seen once; the top ten hold approximately 23%. The TCR was taken from a middle-aged woman in a cohort exposed to, infected with or recovered from COVID-19 (not recorded which). The specimen sequenced was PBMCs or T cells enriched from blood (not recorded which).

The CDR3 DNA follows: TGTGCCAGCAGCCCCGAGGCGGGGGGCGGATACAATGAGCAGTTCTTC. Its translation is CASSPEAGGGYNEQFF. This sequence joins TRBV7-8 and TRBJ2-1, with 8 bases fitting TRBD2. The CDR3 runs 16 residues. V lost 5 bases and J lost 4; bases outside the gene matches: 10. CDR1 is SGHVS and CDR2 is FQNEAQ in the germline V gene.